This TCR beta chain was observed in a study of lymphopenia after photon versus proton radiotherapy. Regarding the study as a whole: Better survival with proton therapy was suggested as possible, not demonstrated.

Using immunoSEQ multiplex PCR, the repertoire was profiled, and TCRdb retains in-frame clones only, with some absent. The sample lists tens of thousands of clones, nearly 85% seen once, with approximately 14% in the top ten. Concerning this clone: The antigen is unknown.

Germline values: CDR1 MGHRA, CDR2 YSYEKL. This CDR3 region has 15 residues. Between the trimmed V and J ends, which lost 2 bases and 1 base, there was a span of 11 bases. Sequences were derived from peripheral blood, sampled from a patient treated with proton-based radiotherapy. This TCR came from a woman between 65 and 79 years old with pancreatic cancer. This chain links TRBV4-1 with TRBJ1-1; D perhaps matches TRBD1 (6 bases). In DNA, the CDR3 is TGCGCCAGCAGCCAAATAGGGGGGAGGAACACTGAAGCTTTCTTT. Translating gives CASSQIGGRNTEAFF.